The 2 T cell receptor beta chains given below trace back to one sample, sequenced in a study of T-cell reconstitution after alpha-beta-depleted transplantation in children. Unique molecular identifiers featured in how the TCRbeta library was prepared. TCRdb itself ran the PCR reads through MiXCR, one entry per CDR3 protein. Among about 590,000 distinct CDR3 sequences, approximately 12% were seen once, and the ten largest hold 2% to 2.5%. The sequencing here drew on PBMCs, mostly from graft donor cells, taken 360 days after TCRalphabeta/CD19-depleted stem cell transplant. Receptors were obtained from a male patient aged 5 to 17 who had a stem cell transplant for acute myeloid leukemia, so the T cells may come from the graft donor.

This clonotype was seen only a few times. The rearrangement links TRBV12-3 or TRBV12-4 to TRBJ2-7; 8 bases map to TRBD1. This CDR3 has 15 residues. Trimming removed 6 bases from V and 5 bases from J; junction bases left unmatched: 12. The CDR3 region has the DNA TGTGCCAGCAGACAGACGACAGGGGCTCCCCACGAGCAGTACTTC. It specifies CASRQTTGAPHEQYF.

The genes are TRBV24-1 and TRBJ2-1; TRBD2 matches at 7 bases. The germline V gene has CDR1 KGHDR and CDR2 SFDVKD. V lost 10 bases, J lost 3 bases, and 8 bases stayed unmatched. This CDR3 is built from 14 residues. The CDR3 DNA is TGTGCCACACGGACTAGTCACGGCTACAATGAGCAGTTCTTC. This encodes CATRTSHGYNEQFF.